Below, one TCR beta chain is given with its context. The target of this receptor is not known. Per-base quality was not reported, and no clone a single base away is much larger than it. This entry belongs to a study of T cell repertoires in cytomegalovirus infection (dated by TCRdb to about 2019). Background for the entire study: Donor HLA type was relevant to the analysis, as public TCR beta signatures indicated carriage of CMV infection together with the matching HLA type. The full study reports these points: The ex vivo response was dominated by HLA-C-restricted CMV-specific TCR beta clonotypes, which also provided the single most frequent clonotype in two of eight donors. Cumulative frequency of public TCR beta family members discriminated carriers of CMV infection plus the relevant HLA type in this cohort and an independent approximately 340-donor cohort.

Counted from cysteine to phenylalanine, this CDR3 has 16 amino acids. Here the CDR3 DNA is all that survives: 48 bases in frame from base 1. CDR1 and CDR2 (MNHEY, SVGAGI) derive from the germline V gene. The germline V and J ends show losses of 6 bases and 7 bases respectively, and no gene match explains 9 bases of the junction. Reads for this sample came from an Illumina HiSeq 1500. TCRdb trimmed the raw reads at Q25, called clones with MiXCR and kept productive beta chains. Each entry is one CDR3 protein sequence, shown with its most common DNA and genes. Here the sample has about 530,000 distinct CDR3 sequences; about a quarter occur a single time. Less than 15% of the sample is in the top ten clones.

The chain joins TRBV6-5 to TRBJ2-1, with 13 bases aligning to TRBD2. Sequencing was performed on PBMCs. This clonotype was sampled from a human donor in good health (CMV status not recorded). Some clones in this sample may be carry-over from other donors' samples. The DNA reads TGTGCCAGCAGGCCTTGGACTAGCGGGAGTAGTAATGAGCAGTTCTTC. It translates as CASRPWTSGSSNEQFF.